Sequencing of this T cell receptor beta chain was carried out in a study of beta chain features in type 1 diabetes. About this clone itself: The germline gene is not matched at one end of the junction; a read error may be the cause.

Germline CDR1 reads SGHRS; CDR2 reads YFSETQ. The CDR3 covers 16 residues. What was sequenced were expressed TCRB transcripts, since all of the isolated RNA had been reverse transcribed. The method was immunoSEQ multiplex PCR; TCRdb's version includes in-frame clones alone and lacks a portion of them. The sample shows 310,000 or so clones, 9.5% to 11% of them seen only once. The chain combines TRBV5-1 with TRBJ2-1, with 7 bases matching TRBD1. The sequencing sample was made of naive CD4+ T cells from blood. The clonotype originates from a woman aged 30 to 39 in good health. CDR3 region: CASSLDSTGNRNEQFF. The CDR3 bases are TGCGCCAGCAGTTTGGATTCGACAGGGAACAGGAATGAGCAGTTCTTC. Full variable domain (remainder filled in from reference TRBV5-1 and TRBJ2-1): KAGVTQTPRYLIKTRGQQVTLSCSPISGHRSVSWYQQTPGQGLQFLFEYFSETQRNKGNFPGRFSGRQFSNSRSEMNVSTLELGDSALYLCASSLDSTGNRNEQFFGPGTRLTVL.